These 20 T cell receptor beta chains were sequenced from one sample in a study of blood T cells in healthy people across ages. Next came a second PCR, run for about 7 to 12 cycles, which used a sample-barcoded 5' primer along with a J-beta primer mix. MiXCR, applied by TCRdb to the 5' RACE reads, yields one record per CDR3 protein. In the table there are roughly 500,000 distinct CDR3 sequences, 27% of which are singletons. Source material: blood. The origin of the receptors is a woman aged 70 to 79 in good health.

This clonotype has ten or more counts. This sequence joins TRBV28 and TRBJ1-5; 8 bases fit TRBD1. CDR1 and CDR2 (germline): MDHEN, SYDVKM. After removal of 4 bases from V and 2 bases from J, the junction contained 1 base not matched to a gene. This CDR3 contains 14 residues. CDR3 sequence (DNA): TGTGCCAGCAGTTCGACAGGGGGCAATCAGCCCCAGCATTTT. Protein: CASSSTGGNQPQHF.

CDR3 residues: CAIRETGTDSNEQFF. The CDR3 DNA follows: TGTGCCATCAGGGAGACAGGGACGGACTCGAATGAGCAGTTCTTC. The chain combines TRBV10-3 with TRBJ2-1; 7 positions agree with TRBD1. This CDR3 spans 15 amino acids. Germline lookup yields CDR1 ENHRY and CDR2 SYGVKD. J was trimmed by 7 bases and V by 6 bases; bases with no gene match: 12.

V and J are TRBV21-1 and TRBJ2-5; TRBD1 is taken as the D call from the table, unchecked against the DNA. The end of the DNA is better explained by TRBJ2-7, so the J call may be wrong. TRBV21-1 is a pseudogene. This CDR3 is 12 amino acids long. CDR3 sequence reads: CASSEGFHEQYF. The DNA for the CDR3 is TGTGCCAGCAGCGAGGGGTTCCACGAGCAGTACTTC.

This clonotype was seen more than once but under ten times. This chain joins TRBV13 and TRBJ2-3; TRBD2 might be the D (5 bases). This CDR3 spans 15 amino acids. V was shortened by 5 bases and J by 0 bases, with 12 bases between the two germline ends. Germline lookup yields CDR1 PRHDT and CDR2 FYEKMQ (reference sequence). CDR3: CASSRSGYSTDTQYF. CDR3 coding DNA: TGTGCCAGCAGCAGAAGCGGATATAGCACAGATACGCAGTATTTT.

This clonotype turned up a few times. J is TRBJ1-1 and V is TRBV20-1; the D gene is possibly TRBD1 (5 bases). The ends were cut back, 3 bases at V and 4 bases at J, with 15 bases in the middle. CDR3 length: 14 amino acids. Germline V gene data show CDR1 as DFQATT and CDR2 as SNEGSKA (reference sequence). In DNA, the CDR3 is TGCAGTGCTAGGGGAGATCCCGGGGGCACTGAAGCTTTCTTT. This translates into CSARGDPGGTEAFF.

The V call is TRBV4-3, the J call TRBJ2-3; unclear D gene. The length of the CDR3 is 17 residues. V lost 0 bases and J lost 3, with 16 bases in between. Germline V CDR1 and CDR2: LGHNA, YSLEER. CDR3 sequence reads: CASSQDSPGEGTDTQYF. DNA for the CDR3: TGCGCCAGCAGCCAAGATTCCCCAGGCGAAGGGACAGATACGCAGTATTTT.

This clonotype was picked up a small number of times. The chain has TRBV12-5 and TRBJ2-4, with 8 bases matching TRBD2. Losses at the gene ends were 7 bases for V and 12 bases for J; bases not matched to a gene: 11. This CDR3 has 13 amino acids. From germline, CDR1 is LGHNT and CDR2 FRNRAP. Here the CDR3 reads CASALSGGRNQYF. The CDR3 coding sequence is TGTGCTAGTGCACTCAGCGGGGGCAGGAATCAGTACTTC. The complete variable domain, with remaining parts taken from reference TRBV12-5 and TRBJ2-4, reads DARVTQTPRHKVTEMGQEVTMRCQPILGHNTVFWYRQTMMQGLELLAYFRNRAPLDDSGMPKDRFSAEMPDATLATLKIQPSEPRDSAVYFCASALSGGRNQYFGAGTRLSVL.

The chain recombines TRBV20-1 with TRBJ2-3; 7 bases map to TRBD2. The CDR3 length is 15 residues. J was trimmed by 6 bases and V by 3 bases; bases with no gene match: 12. Per germline, CDR1 DFQATT and CDR2 SNEGSKA (reference sequence). The CDR3 DNA sequence: TGCAGTGCTAGCCCAACGACTAGCATAAGGGATACGCAGTATTTT. Translating gives CSASPTTSIRDTQYF.

This clonotype showed up just a few times. This chain links TRBV7-2 with TRBJ1-2; tentatively, D is TRBD1 (6 bases). CDR1 is SGHTA, CDR2 FQGNSA, per germline. The V and J ends lost 2 bases and 5 bases respectively, with 12 bases between them. The CDR3 sequence is 14 residues long. The DNA of the CDR3 is TGTGCCAGCAGCTTAAGTCCAGGGGCTTATGGCTACACCTTC. It yields the protein CASSLSPGAYGYTF.

This clonotype was observed once. The chain couples TRBV9 to TRBJ2-5, with 8 bases matching TRBD1. The J segment lost 7 bases and the V segment lost 0 bases, leaving 8 bases of the junction unmatched. Per germline, CDR1 SGDLS and CDR2 YYNGEE. The CDR3 is made up of 15 amino acids. CDR3 protein: CASSVVGQDGGTQYF. DNA of the CDR3: TGTGCCAGCAGCGTAGTGGGACAGGACGGTGGGACCCAGTACTTC.

There are a few counts of this clonotype. The chain joins TRBV25-1 to TRBJ2-1; D is uncertain. The V and J ends lost 1 base and 7 bases respectively, with 8 bases between them. The germline V gene encodes CDR1 MGHDK and CDR2 SYGVNS. The CDR3 is made up of 13 amino acids. The CDR3 loop reads CASSEFATNEQFF. DNA of the CDR3: TGTGCCAGCAGTGAATTCGCCACTAATGAGCAGTTCTTC.

This clonotype was observed a handful of times. The chain recombines TRBV4-1 with TRBJ1-5; 7 bases align to TRBD1. Germline lookup yields CDR1 MGHRA and CDR2 YSYEKL. This CDR3 contains 16 residues. V was clipped by 0 bases and J by 2 bases; unmatched bases: 4. This CDR3 is CASSQDAGGGNQPQHF. CDR3 coding DNA: TGCGCCAGCAGCCAAGATGCAGGGGGGGGCAATCAGCCCCAGCATTTT.

The J gene is TRBJ2-7, the V gene TRBV20-1; tentative D call: TRBD2 (5 bases). CDR1 is DFQATT, CDR2 SNEGSKA, per germline (reference sequence). Trimming removed 2 bases from V and 1 base from J, with 9 bases in between. The CDR3 length is 13 residues. The CDR3 coding sequence is TGCAGTGCTAGAAGGTCGGGATCCTACGAGCAGTACTTC. This codes for CSARRSGSYEQYF.

This clonotype was counted a few times. V gene TRBV30 combines with J gene TRBJ1-3; D is perhaps TRBD1 (6 bases). The CDR3 loop spans 17 amino acids. Germline CDR1 reads GTSNPN; CDR2 reads SVGIG (reference sequence). V lost 2 bases, J lost 1 base, and 18 bases lay in between. In DNA, the CDR3 is TGTGCCTGGAGTCAAGCCGGGACACGGAGTTCTGGAAACACCATATATTTT. Residues: CAWSQAGTRSSGNTIYF.

This clonotype has only a few counts. The chain combines TRBV6-5 with TRBJ2-1; no clear D. Germline V gives CDR1 MNHEY, CDR2 SVGAGI. Between the trimmed V and J ends, which lost 7 bases and 0 bases, there was a span of 13 bases. The CDR3 is made up of 15 amino acids. CDR3: CASTTSRSSYNEQFF. DNA for the CDR3: TGTGCCAGCACCACCTCGAGGAGCTCCTACAATGAGCAGTTCTTC.

This clonotype was observed a few times. The V call is TRBV20-1, the J call TRBJ2-7; possibly TRBD2 for D (6 bases). Germline V gives CDR1 DFQATT, CDR2 SNEGSKA (reference sequence). Deletions cut 6 bases from V and 2 bases from J, with 14 bases between. The CDR3 loop spans 13 amino acids. The CDR3 spells CSATSGGTYEQYF. The CDR3 DNA sequence: TGCAGTGCCACGTCCGGGGGAACCTACGAGCAGTACTTC.

This clonotype was counted between two and nine times. The chain carries TRBV5-6 and TRBJ1-2; tentatively, D is TRBD1 (5 bases). V dropped 2 bases and J dropped 0 bases, with 8 bases sitting between them. There are 14 residues in the CDR3. CDR1 is SGHDT and CDR2 is YYEEEE in the germline V gene. The CDR3 region is CASSLEGTNYGYTF. CDR3 bases: TGTGCCAGCAGCTTAGAGGGGACTAACTATGGCTACACCTTC.

This chain joins TRBV6-6 and TRBJ1-4, with 9 positions matching TRBD1. J was trimmed by 3 bases and V by 11 bases; bases with no gene match: 10. The CDR3 contains 15 residues. Looked up from germline, CDR1 is MNHNY and CDR2 is SVGAGI (reference sequence). CDR3 protein: CASRTGVPSNEKLFF. CDR3 bases: TGTGCCTCACGGACAGGGGTCCCTTCTAATGAAAAACTGTTTTTT.

This clonotype was counted a few times. The chain combines TRBV7-2 with TRBJ2-3; 12 nucleotides align to TRBD2. The V gene end was trimmed by 2 bases and the J gene end by 4 bases; junction bases not matched to a gene: 7. This CDR3 has 17 amino acids. The germline V gene has CDR1 SGHTA and CDR2 FQGNSA. The CDR3: CASSLTSGGRGPDTQYF. The CDR3 bases are TGTGCCAGCAGCTTAACTAGCGGGGGGCGGGGACCAGATACGCAGTATTTT. Full variable domain (rest looked up from reference TRBV7-2 and TRBJ2-3): GAGVSQSPSNKVTEKGKDVELRCDPISGHTALYWYRQSLGQGLEFLIYFQGNSAPDKSGLPSDRFSAERTGGSVSTLTIQRTQQEDSAVYLCASSLTSGGRGPDTQYFGPGTRLTVL.

There are a few counts of this clonotype. The chain carries TRBV6-6 and TRBJ2-1; 9 nucleotides match TRBD1. From germline, CDR1 is MNHNY and CDR2 SVGAGI (reference sequence). The CDR3 is 15 amino acids. V shed 5 bases and J 9 bases; nucleotides not matched to a gene: 11. CDR3 in DNA: TGTGCCAGCAGTGTCCGGGACAGGGTTTTCCGTGAGCAGTTCTTC. Protein sequence: CASSVRDRVFREQFF.